Listed below are T cell receptor beta chains from one sample, sequenced in a study of T cells in Graves' hyperthyroidism and ophthalmopathy. MiXCR, applied by TCRdb to the multiplex PCR reads, yields one record per CDR3 protein. The sample lists 690,000 or so distinct CDR3 sequences, approximately 19% occurring once. The sequencing input was blood. Receptors were obtained from a woman in her fifties or sixties with Graves' hyperthyroidism that later progressed to Graves' ophthalmopathy. CDR3s include the opening cysteine and the closing phenylalanine or tryptophan. D genes are given only for firm matches. Some rows mark clone size as missing; the rest say once, few, many or name a class of expanded clone.

TRBD1	TRBV29-1	.	TRBJ2-2	TGCAGCGCAGGAGGGACAGGGTCCACCGGGGAGCTGTTTTTT	CSAGGTGSTGELFF
.	TRBV6-2/TRBV6-3	many	TRBJ2-1	TGTGCCAGCAGGCTCTGGGGGGCGGGCGGTTCCTACAATGAGCAGTTCTTC	CASRLWGAGGSYNEQFF
.	TRBV10-3	.	TRBJ2-1	TGTGCCATCAGTGAGTCCCGAAATGAGCAGTTCTTC	CAISESRNEQFF
TRBD1	TRBV13	many	TRBJ2-1	TGTGCCAGCAGCCCCCGCCGGGACAGGGGGCGACTAGGGGAGCAGTTCTTC	CASSPRRDRGRLGEQFF
.	TRBV29-1	.	TRBJ2-7	TGCAGCGTTGAATTTCAGGCTAGCTACGAGCAGTACTTC	CSVEFQASYEQYF
TRBD2	TRBV10-3	many	TRBJ2-3	TGTGCCCCCCGCCTCCCGACTAGCGGGCGGACAGATACGCAGTATTTT	CAPRLPTSGRTDTQYF
TRBD1	TRBV18	many	TRBJ2-1	TGTGCCAGCTCACCAAGTACAGGGGTCAATGAGCAGTTCTTC	CASSPSTGVNEQFF
TRBD1	TRBV19	.	TRBJ2-5	TGTGCCAGTAGTATGGCTGGGACAGGGGGCCGGGGAGAGACCCAGTACTTC	CASSMAGTGGRGETQYF
TRBD1	TRBV3-1	.	TRBJ2-4	TGTGCCAGCAGCCTCCACGACAGGGGAGACATTCAGTACTTC	CASSLHDRGDIQYF
.	TRBV27	many	TRBJ1-2	TGTGCCAGCAGTCTCAGGGGTGGCTATGGCTACACCTTC	CASSLRGGYGYTF
.	TRBV19	.	TRBJ1-1	TGTGCCAGTAGTGTGGGAGCTTACACTGAAGCTTTCTTT	CASSVGAYTEAFF
TRBD1	TRBV20-1	many	TRBJ1-6	TGCAGTGCTAGAGAGGGGACAGGGGGTAGTTCCAATTCACCCCTCCACTTT	CSAREGTGGSSNSPLHF
.	TRBV2	few	TRBJ2-1	TGTGCCAGCAGCCTAACAGGGACGGTGCAGTTCTTC	CASSLTGTVQFF
.	TRBV5-1	many	TRBJ1-1	TGCGCCAGCAGCTTGGCCCTAGGGGAGCCCGCAAACACTGAAGCTTTCTTT	CASSLALGEPANTEAFF
TRBD1	TRBV7-9	few	TRBJ1-2	TGTGCCAGCAGCCCGGAACCGGGGACAGCTAACTATGGCTACACCTTC	CASSPEPGTANYGYTF
TRBD1	TRBV12-3/TRBV12-4	many	TRBJ1-5	TGTGCCAGCAGTCAGAGAGGGGGCGATAGGCAGCCCCAGCATTTT	CASSQRGGDRQPQHF
TRBD2	TRBV10-1	few	TRBJ2-1	TGCGCCAGCAGTTCGGGGGGTCTTGGGGAGCAGTTCTTC	CASSSGGLGEQFF
TRBD2	TRBV20-1	.	TRBJ2-5	TGCAGTGCTAGTTGGTTAGCGGGGGGGCCGGGAGAGACCCAGTACTTC	CSASWLAGGPGETQYF
TRBD1	TRBV3-1	many	TRBJ1-6	TGTGCCAGCAGCATGCGGACAGGGGGGTCACCCCTCCACTTT	CASSMRTGGSPLHF
.	TRBV6-2/TRBV6-3	few	TRBJ2-3	TGTGCCAGCCAGGGGGGGCAAGCGACAGATACGCAGTATTTT	CASQGGQATDTQYF
TRBD1	TRBV7-2	many	TRBJ1-4	TGTGCCAGCAGCTTAGACAGGGGGCCTGAAAAACTGTTTTTT	CASSLDRGPEKLFF
.	TRBV27	few	TRBJ2-1	TGTGCCAGCAGTTTTTCGTTGGTTTTGGGGAGCTCCTACAATGAGCAGTTCTTC	CASSFSLVLGSSYNEQFF
TRBD2	TRBV9	few	TRBJ2-1	TGTGCCAGCAGTGCAAGCGGGACCGCCTACAATGAGCAGTTCTTC	CASSASGTAYNEQFF
TRBD1	TRBV9	many	TRBJ1-1	TGTGCCAGCAGCCCCAGACTCGGACAGGGTAGCACTGAAGCTTTCTTT	CASSPRLGQGSTEAFF
TRBD1	TRBV3-1	many	TRBJ1-2	TGTGCCAGCAGCCCGACGGACAGGTTGGATGGCTACACCTTC	CASSPTDRLDGYTF
.	TRBV7-8	many	TRBJ2-5	TGTGCCAGCAGCTTAGCTTGGAGGGGGCTCCAAGAGACCCAGTACTTC	CASSLAWRGLQETQYF